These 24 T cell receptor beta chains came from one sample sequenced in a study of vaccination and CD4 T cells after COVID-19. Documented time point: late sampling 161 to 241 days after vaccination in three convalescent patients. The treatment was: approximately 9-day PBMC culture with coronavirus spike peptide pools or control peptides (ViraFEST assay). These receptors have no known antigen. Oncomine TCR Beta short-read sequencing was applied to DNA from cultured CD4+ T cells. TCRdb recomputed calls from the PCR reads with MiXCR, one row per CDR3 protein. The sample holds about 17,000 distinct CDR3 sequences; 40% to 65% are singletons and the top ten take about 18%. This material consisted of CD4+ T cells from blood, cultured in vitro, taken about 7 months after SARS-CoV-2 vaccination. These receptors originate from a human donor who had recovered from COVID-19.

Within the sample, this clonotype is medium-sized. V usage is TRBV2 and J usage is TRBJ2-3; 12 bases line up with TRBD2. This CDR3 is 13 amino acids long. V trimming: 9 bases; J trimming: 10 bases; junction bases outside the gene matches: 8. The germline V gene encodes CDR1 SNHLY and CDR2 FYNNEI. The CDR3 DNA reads TGTGCCAGGACTAGCGGGAGTTTGTATGCGCAGTATTTT. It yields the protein CARTSGSLYAQYF. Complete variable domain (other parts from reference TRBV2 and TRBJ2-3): EPEVTQTPSHQVTQMGQEVILRCVPISNHLYFYWYRQILGQKVEFLVSFYNNEISEKSEIFDDQFSVERPDGSNFTLKIRSTKLEDSAMYFCARTSGSLYAQYFGPGTRLTVL.

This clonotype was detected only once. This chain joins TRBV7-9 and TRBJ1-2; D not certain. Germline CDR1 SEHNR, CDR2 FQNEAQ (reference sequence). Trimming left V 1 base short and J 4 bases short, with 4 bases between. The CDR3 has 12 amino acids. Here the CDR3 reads CASSLGSYGYTF. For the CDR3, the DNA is TGTGCCAGCAGCTTAGGCAGCTATGGCTACACCTTC.

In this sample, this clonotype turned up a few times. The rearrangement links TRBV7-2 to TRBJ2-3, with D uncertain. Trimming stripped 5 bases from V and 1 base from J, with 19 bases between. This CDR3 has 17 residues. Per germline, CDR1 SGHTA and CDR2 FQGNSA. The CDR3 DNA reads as TGTGCCAGCAGCCCCCGGCCGGGTGGCGCGCGCACAGATACGCAGTATTTT. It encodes CASSPRPGGARTDTQYF.

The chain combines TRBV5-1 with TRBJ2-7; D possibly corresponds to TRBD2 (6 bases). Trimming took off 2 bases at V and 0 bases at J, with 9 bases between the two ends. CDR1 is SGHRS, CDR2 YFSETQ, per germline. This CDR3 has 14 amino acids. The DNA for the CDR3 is TGCGCCAGCAGCTTCCGGGAGACCTCCTACGAGCAGTACTTC. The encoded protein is CASSFRETSYEQYF.

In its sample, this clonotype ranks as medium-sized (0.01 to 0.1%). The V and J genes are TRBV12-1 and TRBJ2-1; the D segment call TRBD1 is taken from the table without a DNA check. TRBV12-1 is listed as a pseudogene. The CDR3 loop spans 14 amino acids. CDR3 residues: CASSFAGRIPAEFF. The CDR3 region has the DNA TGTGCCAGCAGCTTTGCTGGGCGCATCCCCGCGGAGTTCTTC.

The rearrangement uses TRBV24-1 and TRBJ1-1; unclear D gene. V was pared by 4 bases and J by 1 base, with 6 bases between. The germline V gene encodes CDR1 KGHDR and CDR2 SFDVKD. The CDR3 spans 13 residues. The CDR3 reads CATSEAANTEAFF. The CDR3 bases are TGTGCCACCAGTGAGGCAGCGAACACTGAAGCTTTCTTT.

The DNA for the CDR3 is TGTGCCAGCAGCCAAGGGTCAGGGAATCAGCCCCAGCATTTT. Amino acid sequence: CASSQGSGNQPQHF. The J gene is TRBJ1-5, the V gene TRBV11-2, with a possible D match to TRBD1 (5 bases). From germline, CDR1 is SGHAT and CDR2 FQNNGV. Trimming cost V 5 bases and J 4 bases, with 12 bases left between them. CDR3 size: 14 residues. Full variable domain (missing parts from reference TRBV11-2 and TRBJ1-5): EAGVAQSPRYKIIEKRQSVAFWCNPISGHATLYWYQQILGQGPKLLIQFQNNGVVDDSQLPKDRFSAERLKGVDSTLKIQPAKLEDSAVYLCASSQGSGNQPQHFGDGTRLSIL.

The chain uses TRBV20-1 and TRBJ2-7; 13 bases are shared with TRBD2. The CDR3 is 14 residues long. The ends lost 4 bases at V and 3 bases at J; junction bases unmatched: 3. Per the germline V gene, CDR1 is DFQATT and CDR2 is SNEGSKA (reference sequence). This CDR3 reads CSATRTSGSYEQYF. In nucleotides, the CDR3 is TGCAGTGCTACCCGGACTAGCGGGAGCTACGAGCAGTACTTC.

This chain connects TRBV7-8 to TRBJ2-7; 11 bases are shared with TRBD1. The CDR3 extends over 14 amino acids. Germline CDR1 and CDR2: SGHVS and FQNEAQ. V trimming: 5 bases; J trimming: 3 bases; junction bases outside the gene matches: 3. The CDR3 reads CASSRTGGDYEQYF. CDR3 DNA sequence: TGTGCCAGCAGCAGGACAGGGGGCGACTACGAGCAGTACTTC. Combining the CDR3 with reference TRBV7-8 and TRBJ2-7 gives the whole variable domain GAGVSQSPRYKVAKRGQDVALRCDPISGHVSLFWYQQALGQGPEFLTYFQNEAQLDKSGLPSDRFFAERPEGSVSTLKIQRTQQEDSAVYLCASSRTGGDYEQYFGPGTRLTVT.

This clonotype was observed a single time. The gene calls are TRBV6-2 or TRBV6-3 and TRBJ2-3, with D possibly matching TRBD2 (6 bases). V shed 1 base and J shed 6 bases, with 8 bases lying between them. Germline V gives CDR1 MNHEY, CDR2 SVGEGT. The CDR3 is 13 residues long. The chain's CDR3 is CASSYYREDTQYF. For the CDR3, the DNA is TGTGCCAGCAGTTACTATCGGGAGGATACGCAGTATTTT.

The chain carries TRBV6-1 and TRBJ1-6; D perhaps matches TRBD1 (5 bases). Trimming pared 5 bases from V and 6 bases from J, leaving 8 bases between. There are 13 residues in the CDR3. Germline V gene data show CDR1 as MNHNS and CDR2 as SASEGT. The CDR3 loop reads CASSIRGNSPLHF. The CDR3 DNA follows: TGTGCCAGCAGTATTAGGGGTAATTCACCCCTCCACTTT.

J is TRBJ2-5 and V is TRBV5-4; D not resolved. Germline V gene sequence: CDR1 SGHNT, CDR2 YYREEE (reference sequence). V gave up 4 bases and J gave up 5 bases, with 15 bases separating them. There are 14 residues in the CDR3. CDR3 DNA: TGTGCCAGCAGCATTTTGACCAATATCGAGACCCAGTACTTC. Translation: CASSILTNIETQYF.

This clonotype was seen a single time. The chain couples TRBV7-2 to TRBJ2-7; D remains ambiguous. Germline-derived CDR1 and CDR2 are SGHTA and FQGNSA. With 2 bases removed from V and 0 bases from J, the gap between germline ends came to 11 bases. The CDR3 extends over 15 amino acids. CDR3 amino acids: CASSLSPSSSYEQYF. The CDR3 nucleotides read TGTGCCAGCAGCTTATCCCCCTCGAGCTCCTACGAGCAGTACTTC.

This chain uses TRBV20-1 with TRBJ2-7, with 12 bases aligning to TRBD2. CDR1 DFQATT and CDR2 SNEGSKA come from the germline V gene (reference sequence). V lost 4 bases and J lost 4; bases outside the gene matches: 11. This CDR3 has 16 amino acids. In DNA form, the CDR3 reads TGCAGTGCTATTCCCATAAGACTAGCGGGAGCATACGAGCAGTACTTC. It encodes CSAIPIRLAGAYEQYF.

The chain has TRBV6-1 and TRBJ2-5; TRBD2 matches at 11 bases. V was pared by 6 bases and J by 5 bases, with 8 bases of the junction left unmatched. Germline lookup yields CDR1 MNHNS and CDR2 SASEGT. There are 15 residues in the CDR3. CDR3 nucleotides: TGTGCCAGCAGAACACTTAGCGGGGGGGCCGAGACCCAGTACTTC. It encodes CASRTLSGGAETQYF.

The CDR3 sequence is CASSFRGANVLTF. CDR3 sequence (DNA): TGTGCCAGCAGTTTTCGTGGGGCCAACGTCCTGACTTTC. V and J are TRBV27 and TRBJ2-6; no clear D gene. Germline assignment: CDR1 MNHEY and CDR2 SMNVEV (reference sequence). The CDR3 has 13 amino acids. The germline V and J ends were trimmed by 3 bases and 3 bases, with 3 bases remaining between them.

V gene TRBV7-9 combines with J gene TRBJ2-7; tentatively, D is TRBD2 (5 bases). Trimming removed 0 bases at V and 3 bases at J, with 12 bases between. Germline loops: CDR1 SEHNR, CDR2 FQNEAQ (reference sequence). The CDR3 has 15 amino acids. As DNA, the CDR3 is TGTGCCAGCAGCTTAGCGGCTAGCTACTACTACGAGCAGTACTTC. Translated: CASSLAASYYYEQYF.

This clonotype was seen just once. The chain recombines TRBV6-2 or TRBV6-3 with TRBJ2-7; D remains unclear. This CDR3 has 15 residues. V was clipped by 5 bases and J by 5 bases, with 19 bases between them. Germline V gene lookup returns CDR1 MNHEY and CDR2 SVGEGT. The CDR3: CASSGPRRGTHEQYF. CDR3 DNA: TGTGCCAGCAGTGGACCCAGGCGAGGCACCCACGAGCAGTACTTC.

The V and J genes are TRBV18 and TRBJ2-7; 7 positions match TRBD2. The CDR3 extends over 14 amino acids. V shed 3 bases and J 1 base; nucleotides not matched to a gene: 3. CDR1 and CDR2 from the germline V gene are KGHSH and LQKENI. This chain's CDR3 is CASSPASGSYEQYF. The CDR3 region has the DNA TGTGCCAGCTCACCCGCTAGCGGTTCCTACGAGCAGTACTTC.

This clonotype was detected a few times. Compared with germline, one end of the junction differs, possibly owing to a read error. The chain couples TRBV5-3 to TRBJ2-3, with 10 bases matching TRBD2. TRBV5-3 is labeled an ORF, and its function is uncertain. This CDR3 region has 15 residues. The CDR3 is CASSSGTSGTDTQYF. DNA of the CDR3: TGTGCCAGCAGCTCCGGGACTAGCGGCACAGATACGCAGTATTTT.

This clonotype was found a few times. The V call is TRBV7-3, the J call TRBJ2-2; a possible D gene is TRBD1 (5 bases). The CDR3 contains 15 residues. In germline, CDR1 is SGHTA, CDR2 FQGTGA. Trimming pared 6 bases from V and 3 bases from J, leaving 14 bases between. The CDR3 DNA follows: TGTGCCAGCAGTAGGGGAATAGAGGACACCGGGGAGCTGTTTTTT. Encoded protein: CASSRGIEDTGELFF.

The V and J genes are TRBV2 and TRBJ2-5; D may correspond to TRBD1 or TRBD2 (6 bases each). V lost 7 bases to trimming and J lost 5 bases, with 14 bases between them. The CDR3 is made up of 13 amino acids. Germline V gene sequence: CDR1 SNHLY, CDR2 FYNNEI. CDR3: CASNHREEETQYF. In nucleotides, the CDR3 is TGTGCCAGCAACCACAGGGAGGAGGAGACCCAGTACTTC.

CDR3: CASSPRWGGEQYF. CDR3 nucleotides: TGTGCCAGCAGCCCTAGGTGGGGGGGCGAGCAGTACTTC. The chain employs TRBV7-2 and TRBJ2-7, with 7 positions matching TRBD2. The V gene end was trimmed by 5 bases and the J gene end by 6 bases; junction bases not matched to a gene: 7. Germline V gives CDR1 SGHTA, CDR2 FQGNSA. The CDR3 is made up of 13 amino acids.

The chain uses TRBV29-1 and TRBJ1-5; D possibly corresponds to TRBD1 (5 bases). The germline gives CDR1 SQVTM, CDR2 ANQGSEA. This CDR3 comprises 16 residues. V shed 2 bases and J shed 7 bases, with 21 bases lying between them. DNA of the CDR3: TGCAGCGTTGAATCCCTGGGCAGGGACGCTCTGCAGCCCCAGCATTTT. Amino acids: CSVESLGRDALQPQHF.